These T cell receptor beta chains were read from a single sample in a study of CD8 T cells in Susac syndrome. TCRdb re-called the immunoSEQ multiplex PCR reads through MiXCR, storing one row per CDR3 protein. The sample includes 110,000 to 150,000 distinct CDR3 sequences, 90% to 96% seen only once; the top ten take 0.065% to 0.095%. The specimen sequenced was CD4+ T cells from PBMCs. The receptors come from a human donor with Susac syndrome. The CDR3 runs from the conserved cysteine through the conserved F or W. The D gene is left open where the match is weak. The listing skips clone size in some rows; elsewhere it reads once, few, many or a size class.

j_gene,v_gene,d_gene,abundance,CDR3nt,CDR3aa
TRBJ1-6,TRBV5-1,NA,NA,TGCGCCAGCAGCGTCACAGATAGTTCACCCCTCCACTTT,CASSVTDSSPLHF
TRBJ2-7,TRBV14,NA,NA,TGTGCCAGCAGCCGCCCGCAGGGTATTCAGAACGAGCAGTACTTC,CASSRPQGIQNEQYF
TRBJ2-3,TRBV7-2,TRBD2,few,TGTGCCAGCAGCTCTAGCGGTGGTTCAGATACGCAGTATTTT,CASSSSGGSDTQYF
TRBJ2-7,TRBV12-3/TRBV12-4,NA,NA,TGTGCCAGCGCTTTAGGGGCCGACTACGAGCAGTACTTC,CASALGADYEQYF
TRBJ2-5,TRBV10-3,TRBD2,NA,TGTGCCATCAGTGAGTCGGGATCGACTAGCGGGGGACAAGAGACCCAGTACTTC,CAISESGSTSGGQETQYF
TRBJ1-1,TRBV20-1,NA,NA,TGCAGTTCCGGGACTGACAACACTGAAGCTTTCTTT,CSSGTDNTEAFF
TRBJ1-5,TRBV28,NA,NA,TGTGCCAGCAGTCCTAGCAAAGGGACACCTACTAGCCATCAGCCCCAGCATTTT,CASSPSKGTPTSHQPQHF
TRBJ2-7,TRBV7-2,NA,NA,TGTGCCAGCAGCTTAGAGGGGGGAGGGCGCGAGCAGTACTTC,CASSLEGGGREQYF
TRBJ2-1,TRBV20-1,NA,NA,TGCAGTGCTGCTCCGAGCTGGGATGAGCAGTTCTTC,CSAAPSWDEQFF
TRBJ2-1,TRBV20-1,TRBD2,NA,TGCAGTGCTAGGGGACTAGCGGGCGATGAGCAGTTCTTC,CSARGLAGDEQFF
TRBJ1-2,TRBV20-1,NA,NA,TGCAGTGCTGAACCACAGGGCAGCTATGGCTACACCTTC,CSAEPQGSYGYTF
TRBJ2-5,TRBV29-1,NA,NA,TGCAGCGTTGTTTTGGCGGGATATGAGGAGACCCAGTACTTC,CSVVLAGYEETQYF
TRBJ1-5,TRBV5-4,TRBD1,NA,TGTGCCAGCAGCTTTGACAGGGGCTTTATTAGAGGCAATCAGCCCCAGCATTTT,CASSFDRGFIRGNQPQHF
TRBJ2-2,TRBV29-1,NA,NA,TGCAGCGTGAGGTGGGGATACACCGGGGAGCTGTTTTTT,CSVRWGYTGELFF
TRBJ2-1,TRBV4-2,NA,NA,TGTGCCAGCAGCCAAGATCGGGACTACAATGAGCAGTTCTTC,CASSQDRDYNEQFF
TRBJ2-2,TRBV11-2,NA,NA,TGTGCCAGCAGCTTAGGACTCGTGAACACCGGGGAGCTGTTTTTT,CASSLGLVNTGELFF
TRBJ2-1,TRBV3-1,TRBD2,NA,TGTGCCAGCAGCGAGCCGGGACTAGCGGGGGATGACAATGAGCAGTTCTTC,CASSEPGLAGDDNEQFF
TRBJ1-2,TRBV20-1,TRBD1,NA,TGCAGTGCCAACAGGGGCGGTGGCTACACCTTC,CSANRGGGYTF
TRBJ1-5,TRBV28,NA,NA,TGTGCCAGCAGGTCCTCGGGGGGGAGCAATCAGCCCCAGCATTTT,CASRSSGGSNQPQHF
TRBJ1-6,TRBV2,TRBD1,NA,TGTGCCAGCGGAGGACAGGGAGTTCGTTCACCCCTCCACTTT,CASGGQGVRSPLHF
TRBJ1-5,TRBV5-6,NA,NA,TGTGCCAGCAGCTTGTCCGACCAGCCCCAGCATTTT,CASSLSDQPQHF
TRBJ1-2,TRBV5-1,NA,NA,TGCGCCAGCAGCGGCGGGACACACAGTGGCTACACCTTC,CASSGGTHSGYTF
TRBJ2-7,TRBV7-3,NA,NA,TGTGCCAGCAGCAAAGGGGTCGGGAGTCAGTACTTC,CASSKGVGSQYF
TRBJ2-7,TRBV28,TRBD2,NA,TGTGCCAGCAGTCGTCCGGGACTACGGGAGCAGTACTTC,CASSRPGLREQYF
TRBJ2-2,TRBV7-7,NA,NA,TGTGCCAGCAGCTTAACGAGCCTAACCGGGGAGCTGTTTTTT,CASSLTSLTGELFF
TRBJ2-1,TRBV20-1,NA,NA,TGCAGTGCAAAAAACAATGAGCAGTTCTTC,CSAKNNEQFF
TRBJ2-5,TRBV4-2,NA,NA,TGTGCCAGCAGCTCTCATCGCCGCCATGGGGTCCAAGAGACCCAGTACTTC,CASSSHRRHGVQETQYF
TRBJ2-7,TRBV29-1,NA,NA,TGCAGCGTTTCGGACGGGACCTACGAGCAGTACTTC,CSVSDGTYEQYF
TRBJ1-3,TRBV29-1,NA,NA,TGCAGCGGTGGGACCAGCTCTGGAAACACCATATATTTT,CSGGTSSGNTIYF
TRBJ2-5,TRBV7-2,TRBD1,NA,TGTGCCAGCAGCTTATCGACAGGGGGCTCGGGGACCCAGTACTTC,CASSLSTGGSGTQYF
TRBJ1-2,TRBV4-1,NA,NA,TGCGCCAGCAGCCAAGCCGACGGGGACTATGGCTACACCTTC,CASSQADGDYGYTF
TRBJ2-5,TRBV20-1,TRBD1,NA,TGCAGTGCTAGAGGAATCTTGAGGGGGCGGACACAAGAGACCCAGTACTTC,CSARGILRGRTQETQYF
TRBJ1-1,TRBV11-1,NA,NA,TGTGCCAGCAGACAGGATTACACTGAAGCTTTCTTT,CASRQDYTEAFF
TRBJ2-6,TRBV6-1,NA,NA,TGTGCCAGCTCAATCGCGGGTTCTGGGGCCAACGTCCTGACTTTC,CASSIAGSGANVLTF
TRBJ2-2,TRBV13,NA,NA,TGTGCCAGCAGGGAAAAAACCGGGGAGCTGTTTTTT,CASREKTGELFF
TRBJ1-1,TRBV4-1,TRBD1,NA,TGCGCCAGCAGCCAAGGAGGGGGCGCGAACACTGAAGCTTTCTTT,CASSQGGGANTEAFF
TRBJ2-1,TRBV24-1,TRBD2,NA,TGTGCCACCAGTGACCCTCGGGGGGGGACCCACAATGAGCAGTTCTTC,CATSDPRGGTHNEQFF
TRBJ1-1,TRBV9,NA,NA,TGTGCCAGCAGCGTAGGAGGAAAGTCGGGGATGAACACTGAAGCTTTCTTT,CASSVGGKSGMNTEAFF
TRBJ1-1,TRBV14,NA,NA,TGTGCCAGCAGCCAAGTTATGAACACTGAAGCTTTCTTT,CASSQVMNTEAFF
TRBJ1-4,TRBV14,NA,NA,TGTGCCAGCAGCCGAGGGACGAATGAAAAACTGTTTTTT,CASSRGTNEKLFF
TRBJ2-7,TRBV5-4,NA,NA,TGTGCCAGCAGCTTTGACAGCCACGAGCAGTACTTC,CASSFDSHEQYF
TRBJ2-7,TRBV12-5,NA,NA,TGTGCTAGTGGTCGTATCGCGGGACAGAGCTCTTACGAGCAGTACTTC,CASGRIAGQSSYEQYF
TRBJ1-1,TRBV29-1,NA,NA,TGCAGCGTCGCTGATACAGGATCCTTGAACACTGAAGCTTTCTTT,CSVADTGSLNTEAFF
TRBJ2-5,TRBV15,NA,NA,TGTGCCACCAGCAGGGACGCCCAGACCCAGTACTTC,CATSRDAQTQYF
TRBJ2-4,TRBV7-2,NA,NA,TGTGCCAGCAGCCGCGAAGGCCGACAAACCAAAAACATTCAGTACTTC,CASSREGRQTKNIQYF
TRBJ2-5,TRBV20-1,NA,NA,TGCAGTGCTAGATGGTCGCGCGGAAGACAAGAGACCCAGTACTTC,CSARWSRGRQETQYF
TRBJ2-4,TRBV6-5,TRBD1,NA,TGTGCCAGCAGATCACTCCGGGACAGGGTAGACATTCAGTACTTC,CASRSLRDRVDIQYF
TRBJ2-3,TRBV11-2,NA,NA,TGTGCCAGCAGCGACAGCCAAATCACAGATACGCAGTATTTT,CASSDSQITDTQYF
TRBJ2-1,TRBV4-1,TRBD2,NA,TGCGCCAGCAGCCAAGGCGGGAGGGCCCTGGGGCAGTTCTTC,CASSQGGRALGQFF
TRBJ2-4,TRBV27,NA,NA,TGTGCCAGCAGTTTGGTGGGAGCCAAAAACATTCAGTACTTC,CASSLVGAKNIQYF
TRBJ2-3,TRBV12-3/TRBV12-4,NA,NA,TGTGCCAGCAGTTTAGGATCAGATACGCAGTATTTT,CASSLGSDTQYF
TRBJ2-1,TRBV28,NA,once,TGTGCCAGCAGTTTAACAATAAGCTTCTCCACCTACAATGAGCAGTTCTTC,CASSLTISFSTYNEQFF
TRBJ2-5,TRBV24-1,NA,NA,TGTGCCACCAGTGATGCTGACAGCCTCCCAAGGGAGACCCAGTACTTC,CATSDADSLPRETQYF
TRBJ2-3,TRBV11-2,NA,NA,TGTGCCAGCAGCCTGGGAGTTGGGCGCGATACGCAGTATTTT,CASSLGVGRDTQYF
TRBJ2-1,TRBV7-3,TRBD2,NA,TGTGCCAGCAGCTCCGGGCCCGGGACTAGCGGGAATGAGCAGTTCTTC,CASSSGPGTSGNEQFF
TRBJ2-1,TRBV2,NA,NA,TGTGCCAGCAGCGCGTTTCAGGGCCCCAATGAGCAGTTCTTC,CASSAFQGPNEQFF
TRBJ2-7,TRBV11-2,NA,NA,TGTGCCAGCAGCCTCACCCTATCGACCGGGACAAAAGGGTACGAGCAGTACTTC,CASSLTLSTGTKGYEQYF
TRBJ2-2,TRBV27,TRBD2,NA,TGTGCCAGCAGTTTCCCCCAGACTAGCTTCTCCGGGGAGCTGTTTTTT,CASSFPQTSFSGELFF